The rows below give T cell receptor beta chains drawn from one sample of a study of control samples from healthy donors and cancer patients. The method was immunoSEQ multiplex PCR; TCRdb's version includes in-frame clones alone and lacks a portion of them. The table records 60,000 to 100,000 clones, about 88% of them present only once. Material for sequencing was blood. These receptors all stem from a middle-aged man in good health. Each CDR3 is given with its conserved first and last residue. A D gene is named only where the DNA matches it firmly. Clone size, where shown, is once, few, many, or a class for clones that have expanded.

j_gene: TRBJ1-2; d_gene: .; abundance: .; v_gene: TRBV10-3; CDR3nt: TGTGCCATCAGTGACGTCGTCTATGGCTACACCTTC; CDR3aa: CAISDVVYGYTF
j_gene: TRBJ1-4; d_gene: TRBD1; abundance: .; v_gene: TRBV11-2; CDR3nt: TGTGCCAGCAGCCCCCTTGGGACAGGAACTAAAAAACTGTTTTTT; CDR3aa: CASSPLGTGTKKLFF
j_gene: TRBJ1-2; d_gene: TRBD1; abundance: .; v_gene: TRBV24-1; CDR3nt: TGTGCCACCAACCCGGGACAGGGCAACTATGGCTACACCTTC; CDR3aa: CATNPGQGNYGYTF
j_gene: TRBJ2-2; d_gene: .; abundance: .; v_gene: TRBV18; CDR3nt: TGTGCCAGCTCTAAGAAACAGCTGGGGAACCCGAACACCGGGGAGCTGTTTTTT; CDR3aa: CASSKKQLGNPNTGELFF
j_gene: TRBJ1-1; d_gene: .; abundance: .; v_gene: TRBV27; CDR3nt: TGTGCCAGCAGTTCCCAATACTGGACAGAATACACTGAAGCTTTCTTT; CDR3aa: CASSSQYWTEYTEAFF
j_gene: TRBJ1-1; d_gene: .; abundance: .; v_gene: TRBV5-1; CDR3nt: TGCGCCAGCAGCCTGGGCGGCCACGCCAGGGCTGGCACTGAAGCTTTCTTT; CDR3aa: CASSLGGHARAGTEAFF
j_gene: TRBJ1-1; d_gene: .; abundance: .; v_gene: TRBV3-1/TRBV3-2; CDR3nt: TGTGCCAGCACTCGTTTGGGGCAGAACACTGAAGCTTTCTTT; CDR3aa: CASTRLGQNTEAFF
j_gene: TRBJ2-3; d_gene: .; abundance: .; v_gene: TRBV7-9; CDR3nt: TGTGCCAGCAGCCCACTCCTCGACAGGGAGGCCGGGGATACGCAGTATTTT; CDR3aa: CASSPLLDREAGDTQYF
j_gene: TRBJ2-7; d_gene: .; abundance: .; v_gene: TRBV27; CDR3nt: TGTGCCAGCAGTTTAAGTGACAGTTCTTACGAGCAGTACTTC; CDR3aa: CASSLSDSSYEQYF
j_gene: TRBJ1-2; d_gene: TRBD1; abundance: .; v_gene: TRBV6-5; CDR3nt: TGTGCCAGCAGTCGAAGCCCCGACAGGGGGGGTGGCTACACCTTC; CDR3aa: CASSRSPDRGGGYTF
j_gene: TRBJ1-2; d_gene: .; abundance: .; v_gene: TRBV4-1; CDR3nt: TGCGCCAGCAGCCAAGCCGATAGTTACGGGGACCGTTATACTGGGGGCTACACCTTC; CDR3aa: CASSQADSYGDRYTGGYTF
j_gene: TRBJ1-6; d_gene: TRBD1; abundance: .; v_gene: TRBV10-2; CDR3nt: TGCGCCAGCAGTGAGTCTACGACAGGGAGTGAACCCCTCCACTTT; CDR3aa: CASSESTTGSEPLHF
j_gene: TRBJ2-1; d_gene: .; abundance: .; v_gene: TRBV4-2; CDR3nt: TGTGCCAGCAGCCAAGACCTCCGGGACGTGTTGTCCAATGAGCAGTTCTTC; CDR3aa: CASSQDLRDVLSNEQFF
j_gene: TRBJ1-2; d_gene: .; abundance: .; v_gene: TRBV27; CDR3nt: TGTGCCAACAGCCCTGGGCACCCAGGCTACACCTTC; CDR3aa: CANSPGHPGYTF
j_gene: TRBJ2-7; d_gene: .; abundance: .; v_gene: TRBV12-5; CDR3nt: TGTGCTAGTGGGGACAGACCCTACGAGCAGTACTTC; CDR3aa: CASGDRPYEQYF
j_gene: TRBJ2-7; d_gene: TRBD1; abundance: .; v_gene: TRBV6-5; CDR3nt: TGTGCCAGCAGTTACTCCGGGACAGGCTATCCCTACGAGCAGTACTTC; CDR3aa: CASSYSGTGYPYEQYF
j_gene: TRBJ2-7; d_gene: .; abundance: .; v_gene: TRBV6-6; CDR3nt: TGTGCCAGCACCCAACCCCTAGGCGAGCAGTACTTC; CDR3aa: CASTQPLGEQYF
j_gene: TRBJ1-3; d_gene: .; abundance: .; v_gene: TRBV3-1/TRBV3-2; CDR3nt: TGTGCCAGCAGCCAAGTAGCCTTCAGCTCTGGAAACACCATATATTTT; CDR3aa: CASSQVAFSSGNTIYF
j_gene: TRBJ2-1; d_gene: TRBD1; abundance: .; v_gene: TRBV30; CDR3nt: TGTGCCTGGAGTGTACGCGTGGACAGGCCCTACAATGAGCAGTTCTTC; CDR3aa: CAWSVRVDRPYNEQFF
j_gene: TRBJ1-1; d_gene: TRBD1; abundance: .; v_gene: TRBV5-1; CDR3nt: TGCGCCAGCAGCTTGTACCGACAGGGGGCGAGGGCTGAAGCTTTCTTT; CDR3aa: CASSLYRQGARAEAFF
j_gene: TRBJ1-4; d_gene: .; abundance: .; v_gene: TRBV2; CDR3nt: TGTGCCAGCGGTGAAAAACTGTTTTTT; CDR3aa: CASGEKLFF
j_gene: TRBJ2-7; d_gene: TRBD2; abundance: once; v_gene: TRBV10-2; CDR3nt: TGCGCCAGCAGTGATAGCGGGGGGGCAGGGGACGAGCAGTACTTC; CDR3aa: CASSDSGGAGDEQYF
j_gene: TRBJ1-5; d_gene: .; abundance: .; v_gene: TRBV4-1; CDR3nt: TGCGCCAGCAGCCTAGAGTCAAGGACACCATTCAATCAGCCCCAGCATTTT; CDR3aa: CASSLESRTPFNQPQHF
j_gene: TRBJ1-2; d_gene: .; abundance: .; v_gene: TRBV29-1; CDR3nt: TGCAGCGTTGAAGATAGGGGAGTCGGGGCAAGAGACACCTTC; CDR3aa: CSVEDRGVGARDTF
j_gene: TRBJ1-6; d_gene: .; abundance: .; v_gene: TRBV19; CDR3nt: TGTGCCAGTCACAGGGAGCCGAATTCACCCCTCCACTTT; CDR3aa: CASHREPNSPLHF
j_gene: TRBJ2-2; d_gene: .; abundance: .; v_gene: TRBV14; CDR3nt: TGTGCCAGCAGCCAAGAAACAGGGATAACCGGGGAGCTGTTTTTT; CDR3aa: CASSQETGITGELFF
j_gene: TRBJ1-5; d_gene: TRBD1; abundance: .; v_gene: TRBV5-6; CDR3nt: TGTGCCAGCAGCCGGACAGGGTCAAATCAGCCCCAGCATTTT; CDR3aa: CASSRTGSNQPQHF
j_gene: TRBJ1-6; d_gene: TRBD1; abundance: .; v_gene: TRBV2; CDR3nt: TGTGCCAGCAGTGGGACAGGGAAGGTTTCACCCCTCCACTTT; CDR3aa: CASSGTGKVSPLHF
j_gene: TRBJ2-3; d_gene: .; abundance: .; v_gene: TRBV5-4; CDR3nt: TGTGCCAGCAGCTTGTTCGGAACAGATACGCAGTATTTT; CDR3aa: CASSLFGTDTQYF
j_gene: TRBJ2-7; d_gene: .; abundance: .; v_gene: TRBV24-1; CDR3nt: TGTGCCACCCGACACTTCCCCTACGAGCAGTACTTC; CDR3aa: CATRHFPYEQYF
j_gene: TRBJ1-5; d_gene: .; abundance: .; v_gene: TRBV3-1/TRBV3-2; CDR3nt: TGTGCCAGCAGCCAAGATCCCTATGAACTCGGGGGACCCCCGGGAGCCCAGCATTTT; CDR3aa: CASSQDPYELGGPPGAQHF
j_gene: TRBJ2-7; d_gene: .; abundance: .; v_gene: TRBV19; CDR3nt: TGTGCCAGTAGTATAGATATGCGGCAGGGGGGCACCTACGAGCAGTACTTC; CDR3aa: CASSIDMRQGGTYEQYF
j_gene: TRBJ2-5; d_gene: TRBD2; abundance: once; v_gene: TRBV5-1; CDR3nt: TGCGCCAGCAGCTTAGGGACTAGCGCTTATGGGGAGACCCAGTACTTC; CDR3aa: CASSLGTSAYGETQYF
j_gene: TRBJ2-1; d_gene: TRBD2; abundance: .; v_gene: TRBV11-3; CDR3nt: TGTGCCAGCAGACCGGGGGGTTCCGTCAATGAGCAGTTCTTC; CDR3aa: CASRPGGSVNEQFF
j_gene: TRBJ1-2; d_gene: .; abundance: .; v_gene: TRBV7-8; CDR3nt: TGTGCCAGCAGCAGGGAAGGGGGCTATGGCTACACCTTC; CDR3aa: CASSREGGYGYTF